The present entry profiles one T cell receptor (beta chain) with its context. The method was immunoSEQ multiplex PCR; TCRdb's version includes in-frame clones alone and lacks a portion of them. The sample shows hundreds of thousands of clones, just under 90% of them seen only once. This record comes from a study of blood T cell repertoires in COVID-19. Clinical history reported by participants formed the basis on which cohorts were assigned. Each recovered donor of Cohort 3 presented with two negative PCRs, clearance, or symptom resolution. The CDR3 spans 17 residues. V was pared by 5 bases and J by 0 bases, with 10 bases of the junction left unmatched. CDR1 and CDR2 from the germline V gene are SGHVS and FQNEAQ.

The rearrangement links TRBV7-8 to TRBJ1-5, with TRBD1 identical over 7 bases. Sequencing used PBMCs or T cells enriched from blood (not recorded which). The TCR was taken from a woman in her 30s who had recovered from COVID-19. The CDR3 spells CASSPAGTEYSNQPQHF. CDR3 sequence (DNA): TGTGCCAGCAGCCCCGCGGGGACAGAATATAGCAATCAGCCCCAGCATTTT.